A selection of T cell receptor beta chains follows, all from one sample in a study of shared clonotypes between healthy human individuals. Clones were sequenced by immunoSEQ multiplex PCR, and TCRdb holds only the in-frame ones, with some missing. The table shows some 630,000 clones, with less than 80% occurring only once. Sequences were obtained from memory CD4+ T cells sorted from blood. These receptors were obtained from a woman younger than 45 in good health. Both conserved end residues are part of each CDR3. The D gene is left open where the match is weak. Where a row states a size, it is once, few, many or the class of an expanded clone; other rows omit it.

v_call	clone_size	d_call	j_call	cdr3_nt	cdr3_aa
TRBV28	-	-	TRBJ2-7	TGTGCCAGCAGTTTTATAGGGGACTCCTACGAGCAGTACTTC	CASSFIGDSYEQYF
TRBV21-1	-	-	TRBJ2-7	TGTGCCAGCAGCAAAGAACACGAGCAGTACTTC	CASSKEHEQYF
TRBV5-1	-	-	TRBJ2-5	TGCGCCAGCAGCTTAGGTTCAGGGGTGGAGACCCAGTACTTC	CASSLGSGVETQYF
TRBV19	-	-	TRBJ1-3	TGTGCCAGTAGGAACATCGGGCCTTCCCCTAGCTCTGGAAACACCATATATTTT	CASRNIGPSPSSGNTIYF
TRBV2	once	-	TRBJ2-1	TGTGCCAGCAGTACCCGGGACCCCTACAATGAGCAGTTCTTC	CASSTRDPYNEQFF
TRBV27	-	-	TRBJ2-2	TGTGCCAGCAGCAAGGGACGACTCGAGACCGGGGAGCTGTTTTTT	CASSKGRLETGELFF
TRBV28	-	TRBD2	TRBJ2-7	TGTGCCAGCAGTTCTCCAGGGTCAGCGCGCGCGCGGGCTAGCGGCGAGCAGTACTTC	CASSSPGSARARASGEQYF
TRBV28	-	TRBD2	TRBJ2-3	TGTGCCAGCAGTTCTGGACTAGCGGGAGGCGGGGATACGCAGTATTTT	CASSSGLAGGGDTQYF
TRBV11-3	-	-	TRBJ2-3	TGTGCCAGCAGCTTAGCGGGAGGCACAGATACGCAGTATTTT	CASSLAGGTDTQYF
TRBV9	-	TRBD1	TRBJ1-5	TGTGCCAGCAGCGTCCAGGGGGGAGAACAGCCCCAGCATTTT	CASSVQGGEQPQHF
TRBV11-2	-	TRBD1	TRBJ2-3	TGTGCCAGCAGCTCCGGGACAGGGGCAGATACGCAGTATTTT	CASSSGTGADTQYF
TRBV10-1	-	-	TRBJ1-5	TGCGCCAGCAGCTGGACTTGGGGGAGATTACAGCCCCAGCATTTT	CASSWTWGRLQPQHF
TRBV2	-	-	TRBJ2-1	TGTGCCAGCACCAGGCTAGCTGCCAACTGGGGTGAGCAGTTCTTC	CASTRLAANWGEQFF
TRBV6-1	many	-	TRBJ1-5	TGTGCCAGCAGGGGTAGCAATCAGCCCCAGCATTTT	CASRGSNQPQHF
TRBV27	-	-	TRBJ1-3	TGTGCCAGCAGTTTATCGGGGCGAGGGGGAAACACCATATATTTT	CASSLSGRGGNTIYF
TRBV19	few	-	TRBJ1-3	TGTGCCAGTAGCAAGACAGCCTCTGGAAACACCATATATTTT	CASSKTASGNTIYF
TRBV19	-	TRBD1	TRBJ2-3	TGTGCCAGTAGAAGTTGGACAGGGGGTGTACCCTACACAGATACGCAGTATTTT	CASRSWTGGVPYTDTQYF
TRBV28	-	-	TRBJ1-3	TGTGCCAGCAGTCCTCGAGGGGGGGCTGCCGGAAACACCATATATTTT	CASSPRGGAAGNTIYF
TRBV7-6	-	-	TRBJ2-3	TGTGCCAGCAGCCCAGGCACAGATACGCAGTATTTT	CASSPGTDTQYF
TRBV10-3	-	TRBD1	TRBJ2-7	TGTGCCATCAGAAAGGGGGCGGAACAGTCCGAGCAGTACTTC	CAIRKGAEQSEQYF
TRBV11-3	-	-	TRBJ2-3	TGTGCCAGCAGCTTAACCCTCGGAGAGGGAAGCACAGATACGCAGTATTTT	CASSLTLGEGSTDTQYF
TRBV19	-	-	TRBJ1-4	TGTGCCAGTAGGCCAGGGGTGGCTAATGAAAAACTGTTTTTT	CASRPGVANEKLFF
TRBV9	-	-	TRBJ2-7	TGTGCCAGCAGCGCCCGGGACGGAGGCTACGAGCAGTACTTC	CASSARDGGYEQYF